This T cell receptor (beta chain) is from a study of radiotherapy plus CTLA-4 blockade in lung cancer. Study-wide background: There were objective responses in approximately 20% of patients, and 31% had disease control. Whole-study results and caveats: Some TCR clones had been derived from tumors. These clones expanded in peripheral blood after radiotherapy plus ipilimumab. Strongest reported response predictors: early blood clone changes and post-radiation interferon-beta.

Those patients who had chemo-refractory metastatic non-small-cell lung cancer were given focal radiation along with CTLA-4 blockade through ipilimumab. The data were produced by immunoSEQ multiplex PCR, yet TCRdb's version contains in-frame clones alone and is incomplete. Counted here are 43,000 or so clones, roughly four fifths occurring once; the ten biggest clones make up around 3.4%. As to this clone: What it recognizes is unknown.

Germline V gene data show CDR1 as SGHRS and CDR2 as YFSETQ. The CDR3 has 16 amino acids. Trimming shortened V by 4 bases and J by 2 bases, and 17 bases separated the two germline ends. The specimen was peripheral blood, collected from a patient treated with radiotherapy plus ipilimumab. The chain uses TRBV5-1 and TRBJ2-3; D perhaps matches TRBD2 (5 bases). The clonotype originates from a human donor with non-small cell lung cancer who had a complete response to radiotherapy plus ipilimumab. CDR3 amino acids: CASSPVARPYTDTQYF. CDR3 DNA: TGCGCCAGCAGCCCGGTAGCGAGACCCTACACAGATACGCAGTATTTT.